This TCR beta chain was sequenced in a study of cytomegalovirus exposure and HLA in healthy donors. A multiplex PCR was run with 60 Vbeta primers and 13 Jbeta primers. TCRdb keeps only in-frame clones here, not all; method: immunoSEQ multiplex PCR. The profile shows around 200,000 clones, about 80% of them singletons. Study-level points and caveats: As a later analysis revealed, the rate of TCR association differed by HLA locus, with DRB1 most and HLA-C fewest. Rarity marked most TCR sequences, yet some public TCRs occurred in many donors. TCR beta V- and J-gene trimming was later associated with a missense DCLRE1C variant.

Unrecorded immune exposures were likely, despite nominal health at sampling. In the case of this clone: The antigen is undetermined.

Trimming pared 4 bases from V and 5 bases from J, leaving 21 bases between. CDR3 size: 16 residues. Per the germline V gene, CDR1 is MNHNS and CDR2 is SASEGT. This TCR derives from a woman aged 40 to 49 in good health and CMV-seronegative. The chain joins TRBV6-1 to TRBJ2-7, with a tentative D call TRBD2 (7 bases). The sample was PBMCs. The CDR3 is CASSGVGGGQGNEQYF. In nucleotides, the CDR3 is TGTGCCAGCAGTGGGGTGGGCGGGGGCCAGGGGAACGAGCAGTACTTC.